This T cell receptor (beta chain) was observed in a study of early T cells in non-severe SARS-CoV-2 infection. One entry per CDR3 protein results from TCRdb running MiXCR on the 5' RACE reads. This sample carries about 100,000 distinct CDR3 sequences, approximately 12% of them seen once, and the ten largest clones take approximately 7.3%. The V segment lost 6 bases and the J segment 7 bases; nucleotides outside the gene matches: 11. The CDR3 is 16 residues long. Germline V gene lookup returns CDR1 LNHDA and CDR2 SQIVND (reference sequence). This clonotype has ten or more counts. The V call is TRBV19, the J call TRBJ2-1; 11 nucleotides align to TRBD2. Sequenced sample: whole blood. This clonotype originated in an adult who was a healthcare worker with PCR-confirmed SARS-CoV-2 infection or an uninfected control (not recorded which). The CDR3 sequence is CASRDLLAGALNEQFF. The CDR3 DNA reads TGTGCCAGTAGGGATTTACTAGCGGGGGCCCTTAATGAGCAGTTCTTC. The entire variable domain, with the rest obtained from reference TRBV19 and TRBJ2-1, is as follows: DGGITQSPKYLFRKEGQNVTLSCEQNLNHDAMYWYRQDPGQGLRLIYYSQIVNDFQKGDIAEGYSVSREKKESFPLTVTSAQKNPTAFYLCASRDLLAGALNEQFFGPGTRLTVL.